This T cell receptor beta chain derives from a study of T-cell reconstitution after alpha-beta-depleted transplantation in children (dated by TCRdb to about 2016). Regarding the study in general: T-cell immune reconstitution after TCRalphabeta/CD19-depleted allogeneic hematopoietic cell transplantation in children was quantitatively tracked in the study by means of TCR repertoire profiling.

At least ten counts were recorded for this clonotype. Its antigen has not been determined. Base qualities are not recorded, but no much larger clone differs from it by a single base. From cysteine to phenylalanine, the CDR3 is 17 amino acids long. Kept here is only the CDR3 DNA, which spans 51 bases and is read in frame from base 1. CDR1 and CDR2, per the germline V gene, are MNHEY and SVGEGT. V is shortened by 6 bases, J by 4 bases, and the region joining them spans 24 bases. Libraries were made using PCR. Sequencing was carried out with an Illumina HiSeq 2500. Molecular barcoding was employed in the preparation of TCR libraries, with unique molecular identifiers being used to normalize TCRbeta repertoire quantification. TCRdb reprocessed the public reads (quality trimming at Q25 with fastp, clone calling with MiXCR) and kept in-frame beta chains. All rows with the same CDR3 protein become a single entry with the most common DNA and genes. The sample includes 640,000 or so distinct CDR3 sequences, with around 17% observed a single time. Jointly, the top ten make up 0.9% to 1.2% of the sample.

The chain is assembled from TRBV6-2 or TRBV6-3 and TRBJ1-2, with the D gene too uncertain to name. The origin of this receptor is a human donor who donated a stem cell graft to a child with acute myeloid leukemia. Here the sequenced sample was PBMCs from the stem cell graft donor, taken from the stem cell graft. The nucleotide sequence reads as follows: TGTGCCAGCAGAGAAGGGTCGCCGGGTCGAAAGTCCTATGGCTACACCTTC. Its coded protein is CASREGSPGRKSYGYTF.